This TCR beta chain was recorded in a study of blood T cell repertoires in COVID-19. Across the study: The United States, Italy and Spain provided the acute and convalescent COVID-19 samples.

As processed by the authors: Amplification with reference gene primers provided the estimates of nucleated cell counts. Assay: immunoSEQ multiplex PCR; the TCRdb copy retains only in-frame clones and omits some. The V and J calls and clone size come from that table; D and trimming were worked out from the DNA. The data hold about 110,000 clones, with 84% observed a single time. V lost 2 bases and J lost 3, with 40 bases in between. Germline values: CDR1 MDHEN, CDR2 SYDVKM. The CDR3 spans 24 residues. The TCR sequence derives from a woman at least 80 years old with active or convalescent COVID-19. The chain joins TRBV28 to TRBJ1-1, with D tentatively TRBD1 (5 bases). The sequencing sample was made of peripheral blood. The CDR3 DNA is TGTGCCAGCAGTTTAGGGGTCCCTCCGGTTCACGTCGGACAAGACGGACCGGGGGACACTGAAGCTTTCTTT. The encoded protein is CASSLGVPPVHVGQDGPGDTEAFF.